Following are 6 T cell receptor beta chains from one sample sequenced in a study of blood T cell repertoires in COVID-19. Sequencing used immunoSEQ multiplex PCR; TCRdb keeps in-frame clones, though not all of them. The data show roughly 440,000 clones, approximately 89% seen once. Sequencing was performed on peripheral blood. These receptors were collected from a woman in her 50s with COVID-19, enrolled during active disease.

This clone was counted once. This chain joins TRBV28 and TRBJ1-2; D ambiguous. Looked up from germline, CDR1 is MDHEN and CDR2 is SYDVKM. The CDR3 covers 14 residues. Trimming shortened V by 5 bases and J by 5 bases, and 15 bases separated the two germline ends. The CDR3: CASSPPGSGYGYTF. The DNA of the CDR3 is TGTGCCAGCAGTCCCCCCGGGAGCGGATATGGCTACACCTTC.

Worth noting for this clone: This sample includes further DNA sequences coding for the same CDR3. The genes are TRBV30 and TRBJ1-5; 8 bases map to TRBD1. J was trimmed by 5 bases and V by 2 bases; bases with no gene match: 2. Germline assignment: CDR1 GTSNPN and CDR2 SVGIG (reference sequence). The CDR3 totals 13 residues. Here the CDR3 DNA reads TGTGCCTGGAGTTCGGACAGGGATCAGCCCCAGCATTTT. It encodes CAWSSDRDQPQHF. The variable domain in full, completed from reference TRBV30 and TRBJ1-5, reads SQTIHQWPATLVQPVGSPLSLECTVEGTSNPNLYWYRQAAGRGLQLLFYSVGIGQISSEVPQNLSASRPQDRQFILSSKKLLLSDSGFYLCAWSSDRDQPQHFGDGTRLSIL.

This chain joins TRBV27 and TRBJ1-2; no definite D call. The germline V and J ends were trimmed by 3 bases and 2 bases, with 10 bases remaining between them. There are 14 residues in the CDR3. Per the germline V gene, CDR1 is MNHEY and CDR2 is SMNVEV (reference sequence). CDR3 DNA sequence: TGTGCCAGCAGTTTCTACAGTGGAAACTATGGCTACACCTTC. Its protein is CASSFYSGNYGYTF.

The gene calls are TRBV30 and TRBJ2-3, with 8 bases matching TRBD2. V trimming: 2 bases; J trimming: 5 bases; junction bases outside the gene matches: 6. From germline, CDR1 is GTSNPN and CDR2 SVGIG (reference sequence). The CDR3 runs to 14 residues. In nucleotides, the CDR3 is TGTGCCTGGAGTCCGGGACTAGAAGTAGATACGCAGTATTTT. This translates into CAWSPGLEVDTQYF.

This clone was detected only a few times. The chain has TRBV5-1 and TRBJ1-2; D may be TRBD1 (5 bases). Germline loops: CDR1 SGHRS, CDR2 YFSETQ. This CDR3 contains 15 residues. The V end lost 0 bases, the J end lost 3 bases, and 12 bases lay between the germline ends. The CDR3 DNA reads TGCGCCAGCAGCTTGGCAGGGTCTGTAGACTATGGCTACACCTTC. It translates to CASSLAGSVDYGYTF.

The CDR3 nucleotides are TGTGCCATCAGTGACCCCCTAGCGGGGGGATTACAAGAGACCCAGTACTTC. Residues: CAISDPLAGGLQETQYF. The V call is TRBV10-3, the J call TRBJ2-5; 11 nucleotides align to TRBD2. The CDR3 runs to 17 residues. The junction had 8 bases not matched to a gene; V was cut back by 3 bases and J by 2 bases. The germline gives CDR1 ENHRY, CDR2 SYGVKD.